This T cell receptor (beta chain) was sequenced during a study of T cells in localized non-small cell lung cancer. Study-wide findings and caveats: Density of T cells in blood, when higher, went with longer overall survival.

With respect to this clone: Its specificity is unknown.

Sequencing used immunoSEQ multiplex PCR; TCRdb keeps in-frame clones, though not all of them. The sample includes 25,000 to 35,000 clones, about nine tenths of them seen just once. Germline trimming cut 0 bases from V and 4 bases from J; bases unmatched to any gene: 11. The length of the CDR3 is 18 residues. Germline CDR1 and CDR2: SGHDN and FVKESK. The chain has TRBV14 and TRBJ1-5, with 8 positions matching TRBD1. The sample here was peripheral blood, taken before any cancer treatment. The origin of this receptor is a woman aged 40 to 75 with stage I lung adenocarcinoma. The CDR3 nucleotides read TGTGCCAGCAGCCAAGAAATCCGGGACAGGACAGGGAATCAGCCCCAGCATTTT. This codes for CASSQEIRDRTGNQPQHF.